This T cell receptor (beta chain) was found in a study of T cell changes during pregnancy in multiple sclerosis. Germline V CDR1 and CDR2: SGDLS, YYNGEE. The J segment lost 2 bases and the V segment lost 4 bases, leaving 3 bases of the junction unmatched. The CDR3 totals 14 residues. Produced via immunoSEQ multiplex PCR; TCRdb's table is partial and in-frame only. In the table there are 60,000 to 85,000 clones, roughly 94% of which are singletons. The receptor comes from a female donor in good health, enrolled as a control in a pregnancy study. V is TRBV9 and J is TRBJ1-5; TRBD1 matches 7 bases. The sequencing used peripheral blood, collected in the second trimester of pregnancy. The CDR3 DNA sequence: TGTGCCAGCAGCTCAGGACAGGGCAATCAGCCCCAGCATTTT. Protein product: CASSSGQGNQPQHF.